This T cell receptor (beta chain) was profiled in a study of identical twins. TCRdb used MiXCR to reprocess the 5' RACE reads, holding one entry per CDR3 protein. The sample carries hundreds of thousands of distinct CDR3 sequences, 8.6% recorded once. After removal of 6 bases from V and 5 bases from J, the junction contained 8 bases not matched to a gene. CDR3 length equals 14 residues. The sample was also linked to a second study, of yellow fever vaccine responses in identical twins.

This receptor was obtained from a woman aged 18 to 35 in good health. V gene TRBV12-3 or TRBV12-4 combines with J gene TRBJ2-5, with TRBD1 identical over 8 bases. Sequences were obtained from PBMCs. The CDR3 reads CASSTTGAGETQYF. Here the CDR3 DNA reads TGTGCCAGCAGCACGACAGGGGCGGGCGAGACCCAGTACTTC.